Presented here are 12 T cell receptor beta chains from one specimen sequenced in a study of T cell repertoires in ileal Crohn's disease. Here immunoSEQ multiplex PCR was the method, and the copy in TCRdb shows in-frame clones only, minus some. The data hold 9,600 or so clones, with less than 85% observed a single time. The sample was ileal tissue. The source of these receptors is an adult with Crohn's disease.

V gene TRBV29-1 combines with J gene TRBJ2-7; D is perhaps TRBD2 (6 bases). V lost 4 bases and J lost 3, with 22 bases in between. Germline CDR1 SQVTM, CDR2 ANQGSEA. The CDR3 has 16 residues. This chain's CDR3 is CSVGDGGLGGNYEQYF. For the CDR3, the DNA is TGCAGCGTTGGGGATGGGGGACTGGGCGGGAACTACGAGCAGTACTTC.

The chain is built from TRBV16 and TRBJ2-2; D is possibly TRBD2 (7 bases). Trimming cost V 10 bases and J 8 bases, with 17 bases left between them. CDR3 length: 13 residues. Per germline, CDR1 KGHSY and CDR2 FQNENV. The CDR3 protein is CANRRGARGELFF. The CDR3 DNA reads TGTGCCAACCGTCGGGGGGCACGAGGGGAGCTGTTTTTT.

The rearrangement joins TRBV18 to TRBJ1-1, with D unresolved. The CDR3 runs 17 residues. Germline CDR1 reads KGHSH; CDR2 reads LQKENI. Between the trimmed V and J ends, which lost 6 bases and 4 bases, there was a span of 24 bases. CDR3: CASSPDSFTRGVTEAFF. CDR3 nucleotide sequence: TGTGCCAGCTCCCCCGACTCATTTACCCGGGGAGTCACTGAAGCTTTCTTT.

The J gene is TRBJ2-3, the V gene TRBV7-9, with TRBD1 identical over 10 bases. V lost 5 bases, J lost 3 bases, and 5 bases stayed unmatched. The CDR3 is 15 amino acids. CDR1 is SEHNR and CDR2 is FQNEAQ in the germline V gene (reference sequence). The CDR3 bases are TGTGCCAGCAGCCCCGGGACAGGGGTGACAGATACGCAGTATTTT. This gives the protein CASSPGTGVTDTQYF.

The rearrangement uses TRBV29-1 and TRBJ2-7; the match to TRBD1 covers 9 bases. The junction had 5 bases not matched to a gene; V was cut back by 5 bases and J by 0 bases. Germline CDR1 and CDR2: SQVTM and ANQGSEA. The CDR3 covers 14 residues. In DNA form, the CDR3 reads TGCAGCGTTCTGTTGGGACAGGGCTCCTACGAGCAGTACTTC. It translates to CSVLLGQGSYEQYF.

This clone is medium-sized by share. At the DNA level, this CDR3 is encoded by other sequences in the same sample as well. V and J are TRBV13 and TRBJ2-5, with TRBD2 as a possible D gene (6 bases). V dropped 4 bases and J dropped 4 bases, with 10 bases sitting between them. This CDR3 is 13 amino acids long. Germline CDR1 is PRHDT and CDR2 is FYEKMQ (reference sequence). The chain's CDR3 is CASSSPGGETQYF. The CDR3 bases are TGTGCCAGCAGCTCCCCCGGGGGAGAGACCCAGTACTTC.

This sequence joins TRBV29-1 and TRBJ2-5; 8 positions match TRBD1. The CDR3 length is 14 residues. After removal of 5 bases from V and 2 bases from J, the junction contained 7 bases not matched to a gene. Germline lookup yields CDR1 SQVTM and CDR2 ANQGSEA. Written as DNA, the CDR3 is TGCAGCGTTCCCCTCCAGGGGGCTCAAGAGACCCAGTACTTC. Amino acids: CSVPLQGAQETQYF.

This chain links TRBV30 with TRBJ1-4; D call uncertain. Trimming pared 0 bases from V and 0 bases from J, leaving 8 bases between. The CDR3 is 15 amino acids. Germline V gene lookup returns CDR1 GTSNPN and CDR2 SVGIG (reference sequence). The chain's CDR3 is CAWSVLVPTNEKLFF. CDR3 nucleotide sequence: TGTGCCTGGAGTGTACTGGTTCCAACTAATGAAAAACTGTTTTTT.

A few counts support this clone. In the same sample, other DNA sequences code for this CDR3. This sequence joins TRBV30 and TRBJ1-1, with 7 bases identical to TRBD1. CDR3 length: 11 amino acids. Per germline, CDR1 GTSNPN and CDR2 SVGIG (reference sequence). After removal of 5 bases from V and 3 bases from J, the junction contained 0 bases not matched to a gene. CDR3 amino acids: CAWDRDTEAFF. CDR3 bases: TGTGCCTGGGACAGGGACACTGAAGCTTTCTTT.

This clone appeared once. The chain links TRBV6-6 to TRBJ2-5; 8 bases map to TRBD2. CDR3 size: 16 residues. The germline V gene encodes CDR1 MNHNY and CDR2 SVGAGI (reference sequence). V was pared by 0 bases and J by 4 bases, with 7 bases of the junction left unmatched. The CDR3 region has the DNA TGTGCCAGCAGTTACTCGGACGGGGGGGCAGGAGAGACCCAGTACTTC. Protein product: CASSYSDGGAGETQYF.

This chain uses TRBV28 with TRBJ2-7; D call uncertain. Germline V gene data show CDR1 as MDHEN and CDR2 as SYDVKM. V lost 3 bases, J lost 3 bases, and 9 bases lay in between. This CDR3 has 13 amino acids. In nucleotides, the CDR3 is TGTGCCAGCAGTTTCGGGTTGGACTACGAGCAGTACTTC. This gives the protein CASSFGLDYEQYF.

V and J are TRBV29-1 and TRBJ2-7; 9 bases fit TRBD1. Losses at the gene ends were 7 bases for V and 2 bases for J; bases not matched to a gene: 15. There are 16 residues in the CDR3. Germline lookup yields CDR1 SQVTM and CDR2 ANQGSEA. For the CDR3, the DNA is TGCAGCGCTGGGGGGACCGCTGGACAGGGGACCTACGAGCAGTACTTC. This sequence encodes CSAGGTAGQGTYEQYF.